The entry that follows covers one TCR beta chain sequence. This specimen comes from a study of blood T cell repertoires in COVID-19. Looking at the study overall: Sample material is recorded as cDNA or gDNA derived from T cells, B-cell-depleted T cells, or PBMCs.

Methods used by the authors: From reference gene primer amplification, estimates of nucleated cell counts were derived. The method was immunoSEQ multiplex PCR; TCRdb's version includes in-frame clones alone and lacks a portion of them. V and J calls and clone size are as listed in that table; D and trimming were resolved from the DNA. The sample carries around 250,000 clones, over 80% recorded once. The sequence came from a woman between 35 and 50 years old who had recovered from COVID-19. Sequencing used peripheral blood.

CDR3 nucleotide sequence: TGTGCCAGCACCCCCGGGACAGGGAACACCGGGGAGCTGTTTTTT. It encodes CASTPGTGNTGELFF. The chain links TRBV4-2 to TRBJ2-2; TRBD1 matches at 8 bases. The CDR3 loop spans 15 amino acids. Trimming took 7 bases from V and 1 from J; bases not matched to a gene: 5. CDR1 is LGHNA and CDR2 is YNFKEQ in the germline V gene.